The 27 T cell receptor beta chains in this list originate from one sample, sequenced in a study of naive and memory T cell subsets. The beta constant-region primer was an equimolar mix of two oligonucleotides covering TRBC1 and TRBC2. Ligated cDNA was amplified by four rounds of PCR with nested alpha and beta constant-region primers and SP2. TCRdb fed the UMI-ligation and nested PCR reads into MiXCR, producing one record per CDR3 protein. The table lists 140,000 to 150,000 distinct CDR3 sequences, roughly 20% of them singletons. No antigen has been identified for these receptors. Whole-study findings and limits: A few larger clonotypes appeared in naive repertoires, especially CD8, possibly memory cells re-expressing CD45RA.

What was sequenced was naive CD4+ T cells from blood. These receptors were collected from a human donor in good health.

The chain couples TRBV6-5 to TRBJ1-2; no clear D gene. CDR1 and CDR2 (germline): MNHEY, SVGAGI. Trimming removed 0 bases at V and 4 bases at J, with 9 bases between. This CDR3 comprises 14 residues. The CDR3 loop is CASSYSGSGYGYTF. The CDR3 DNA sequence: TGTGCCAGCAGTTACTCTGGCAGTGGCTATGGCTACACCTTC.

This clonotype was counted a few times. A read error may account for a junction end that differs from germline. This sequence joins TRBV7-9 and TRBJ2-7, with 7 positions matching TRBD2. The CDR3 extends over 12 amino acids. Germline V lookup: CDR1 SEHNR, CDR2 FQNEAQ (reference sequence). DNA for the CDR3: TGTGCCAGCAGCTTGGACGGGAGGACCCCCCGATTC. This translates into CASSLDGRTPRF. The full variable domain, in which reference TRBV7-9 and TRBJ2-7 provide the parts outside the CDR3, is DTGVSQNPRHKITKRGQNVTFRCDPISEHNRLYWYRQTLGQGPEFLTYFQNEAQLEKSRLLSDRFSAERPKGSFSTLEIQRTEQGDSAMYLCASSLDGRTPRFGPGTRLTVT.

This clonotype turned up a few times. V gene TRBV6-2 or TRBV6-3 combines with J gene TRBJ1-1; D remains ambiguous. The germline V and J ends were trimmed by 0 bases and 1 base, with 15 bases remaining between them. This CDR3 has 17 amino acids. Per the germline V gene, CDR1 is MNHEY and CDR2 is SVGEGT. Here the CDR3 DNA reads TGTGCCAGCAGTTACTCAGCACGCGTCCGAGCGAACACTGAAGCTTTCTTT. Its translation is CASSYSARVRANTEAFF.

This clonotype occurred a few times. This sequence joins TRBV29-1 and TRBJ2-3, with a weak D call TRBD2 (5 bases). The CDR3 sequence is 14 residues long. Trimming removed 4 bases at V and 5 bases at J, with 16 bases between. Per germline, CDR1 SQVTM and CDR2 ANQGSEA. Here the CDR3 reads CSVVRGEGVDTQYF. The CDR3, as DNA: TGCAGCGTTGTACGGGGAGAGGGTGTAGATACGCAGTATTTT.

As concerns this clonotype: This may be a read error, as it is one base from a much larger clone. Without the conserved terminal phenylalanine or tryptophan, this CDR3 likely stems from a read error. The rearrangement links TRBV20-1 to TRBJ2-5; possibly TRBD1 for D (5 bases). Trimming pared 6 bases from V and 7 bases from J, leaving 24 bases between. The CDR3 has 15 residues. The germline gives CDR1 DFQATT, CDR2 SNEGSKA (reference sequence). CDR3 sequence: CSATPAGPRYATQYS. The CDR3 DNA is TGCAGTGCCACCCCGGCAGGGCCCAGATATGCGACCCAGTACTCC.

This clonotype was counted only a few times. This chain links TRBV28 with TRBJ1-5; 7 bases fit TRBD1. Trimming removed 5 bases from V and 7 bases from J; junction bases left unmatched: 5. The CDR3 length is 13 residues. Looked up from germline, CDR1 is MDHEN and CDR2 is SYDVKM. This CDR3 is CASSTGVRQPQHF. In DNA, the CDR3 is TGTGCCAGCAGTACAGGGGTTCGGCAGCCCCAGCATTTT.

J is TRBJ2-1 and V is TRBV6-2 or TRBV6-3, with 16 bases lining up with TRBD2. After removal of 5 bases from V and 0 bases from J, the junction contained 7 bases not matched to a gene. This CDR3 comprises 19 residues. CDR1 is MNHEY and CDR2 is SVGEGT in the germline V gene. CDR3 DNA sequence: TGTGCCAGCAGTACCTGGGGGACTAGCGGGGGGGGCTCCTACAATGAGCAGTTCTTC. Amino acid sequence: CASSTWGTSGGGSYNEQFF.

The chain links TRBV28 to TRBJ2-7; 9 bases fit TRBD2. Germline lookup yields CDR1 MDHEN and CDR2 SYDVKM. V was clipped by 2 bases and J by 6 bases; unmatched bases: 11. This CDR3 spans 16 amino acids. The CDR3 spells CASSLGGGRARGEQYF. In DNA, the CDR3 is TGTGCCAGCAGTTTAGGAGGCGGGAGGGCCCGGGGCGAGCAGTACTTC.

The chain employs TRBV20-1 and TRBJ2-7, with D uncertain. Trimming took 6 bases from V and 0 from J, leaving 18 bases between them. Looked up from germline, CDR1 is DFQATT and CDR2 is SNEGSKA (reference sequence). The CDR3 length is 15 residues. This CDR3 reads CSAIPLGASSYEQYF. The CDR3 DNA is TGCAGTGCCATCCCGTTAGGCGCTAGCTCCTACGAGCAGTACTTC.

V usage is TRBV3-1 and J usage is TRBJ2-7; D unresolved. Germline V gene lookup returns CDR1 LGHDT and CDR2 YNNKEL (reference sequence). The CDR3 has 14 amino acids. The V gene lost 1 base and the J gene lost 2 bases, with 9 bases spanning the gap. CDR3 amino acids: CASSQVPGPYEQYF. Written as DNA, the CDR3 is TGTGCCAGCAGCCAAGTGCCGGGCCCCTACGAGCAGTACTTC.

The table lists this clonotype with a few counts. The chain uses TRBV28 and TRBJ1-6; 8 bases are shared with TRBD1. Germline V CDR1 and CDR2: MDHEN, SYDVKM. This CDR3 has 11 residues. J was trimmed by 15 bases and V by 8 bases; bases with no gene match: 6. CDR3 residues: CASADRDLLHF. The CDR3 bases are TGTGCCAGCGCGGACAGGGATCTCCTCCACTTT.

The rearrangement links TRBV15 to TRBJ1-3; no clear D. V was clipped by 0 bases and J by 0 bases, with 15 bases between them. The CDR3 spans 18 residues. Per germline, CDR1 LNHNV and CDR2 YYDKDF (reference sequence). CDR3 residues: CATSRDLSLLGSGNTIYF. The CDR3 DNA reads TGTGCCACCAGCAGAGATCTTTCCCTACTCGGCTCTGGAAACACCATATATTTT. Variable domain in full (rest from reference TRBV15 and TRBJ1-3): DAMVIQNPRYQVTQFGKPVTLSCSQTLNHNVMYWYQQKSSQAPKLLFHYYDKDFNNEADTPDNFQSRRPNTSFCFLDIRSPGLGDTAMYLCATSRDLSLLGSGNTIYFGEGSWLTVV.

The J gene is TRBJ1-5, the V gene TRBV6-5; TRBD1 agrees at 9 bases. The CDR3 is 15 residues long. The germline V gene has CDR1 MNHEY and CDR2 SVGAGI. J lost 7 bases, V lost 7 bases, and 11 bases had no gene match. CDR3 amino acids: CASKTGTGQGQPQHF. CDR3 coding DNA: TGTGCCAGCAAAACCGGGACAGGGCAGGGCCAGCCCCAGCATTTT.

V is TRBV18 and J is TRBJ1-4, with a possible D match to TRBD1 (5 bases). The CDR3 contains 17 residues. The ends were cut back, 3 bases at V and 5 bases at J, with 19 bases in the middle. The V gene's germline CDR1 is KGHSH and CDR2 LQKENI. CDR3 in DNA: TGTGCCAGCTCACCCCTCGCCGCAGGGCGTTTAAATGAAAAACTGTTTTTT. It yields the protein CASSPLAAGRLNEKLFF.

The genes are TRBV27 and TRBJ1-1; 8 bases match TRBD1. Germline V gene lookup returns CDR1 MNHEY and CDR2 SMNVEV (reference sequence). The CDR3 spans 15 residues. J gave up 1 base and V 5 bases, and 6 bases lay outside the gene matches. In nucleotides, the CDR3 is TGTGCCAGCAGTCCCAGACAGGGGAAGAACACTGAAGCTTTCTTT. This encodes CASSPRQGKNTEAFF.

This clonotype showed up just a few times. The chain is built from TRBV19 and TRBJ1-1; 7 bases fit TRBD1. The CDR3 consists of 14 residues. Germline CDR1 reads LNHDA; CDR2 reads SQIVND (reference sequence). With 5 bases clipped from V and 1 base from J, the junction kept 4 bases outside the gene matches. The CDR3 sequence is CASSPTGRNTEAFF. As DNA, the CDR3 is TGTGCCAGTAGTCCGACAGGGAGGAACACTGAAGCTTTCTTT.

The chain combines TRBV27 with TRBJ2-1; 10 bases match TRBD2. Germline CDR1 is MNHEY and CDR2 is SMNVEV (reference sequence). CDR3 length equals 18 residues. With 2 bases clipped from V and 4 bases from J, the junction kept 11 bases outside the gene matches. CDR3 amino acids: CASSLHAGWTSGYNEQFF. The CDR3 DNA sequence: TGTGCCAGCAGTTTACATGCAGGTTGGACTAGCGGATACAATGAGCAGTTCTTC.

The V and J genes are TRBV3-1 and TRBJ1-2; the D gene is possibly TRBD1 (5 bases). This CDR3 contains 16 residues. Looked up from germline, CDR1 is LGHDT and CDR2 is YNNKEL (reference sequence). Trimming took off 9 bases at V and 2 bases at J, with 22 bases between the two ends. CDR3 coding DNA: TGTGCCAGTCAAAGGTCGACGGGTGGGGCAAACTATGGCTACACCTTC. This translates into CASQRSTGGANYGYTF.

This clonotype was picked up many times. The chain joins TRBV28 to TRBJ2-7, with D unclear. Trimming cost V 2 bases and J 4 bases, with 6 bases left between them. CDR1 is MDHEN, CDR2 SYDVKM, per germline. The CDR3 runs 12 residues. The CDR3 reads CASSLRLYEQYF. CDR3 nucleotides: TGTGCCAGCAGTTTAAGACTTTACGAGCAGTACTTC. The whole variable domain, filled in from reference TRBV28 and TRBJ2-7, reads DVKVTQSSRYLVKRTGEKVFLECVQDMDHENMFWYRQDPGLGLRLIYFSYDVKMKEKGDIPEGYSVSREKKERFSLILESASTNQTSMYLCASSLRLYEQYFGPGTRLTVT.

The chain has TRBV4-1 and TRBJ2-7; maybe TRBD1 (5 bases). Germline V gene data show CDR1 as MGHRA and CDR2 as YSYEKL. Trimming removed 1 base at V and 5 bases at J, with 15 bases between. The CDR3 totals 15 residues. The CDR3: CASSQAARVGDEQYF. CDR3 DNA: TGCGCCAGCAGCCAAGCCGCCAGGGTTGGGGACGAGCAGTACTTC.

This clonotype was counted only a few times. The chain employs TRBV2 and TRBJ2-5; 7 bases line up with TRBD1. The length of the CDR3 is 13 residues. Trimming at V came to 7 bases and at J to 2 bases, leaving 4 bases not matched to a gene. The germline CDR1 and CDR2 sequences are SNHLY and FYNNEI. The CDR3 region has the DNA TGTGCCAGCACGGGACAGCCTCAAGAGACCCAGTACTTC. Protein: CASTGQPQETQYF.

In its sample, this clonotype was seen many times. The genes are TRBV12-3 or TRBV12-4 and TRBJ2-7; D is uncertain. The CDR3 extends over 12 amino acids. The V gene lost 6 bases and the J gene lost 4 bases, with 10 bases spanning the gap. CDR3 DNA: TGTGCCAGCAGCCCTACCGAGTACGAGCAGTACTTC. Its translation is CASSPTEYEQYF.

CDR3 bases: TGTGCCAGCAGTTCAGACAGGGCCACTGAAGCTTTCTTT. Its protein product is CASSSDRATEAFF. The gene calls are TRBV6-6 and TRBJ1-1; TRBD1 aligns across 7 bases. The CDR3 is 13 amino acids. The germline CDR1 and CDR2 sequences are MNHNY and SVGAGI (reference sequence). The V and J ends lost 4 bases and 4 bases, in that order; junction bases with no gene match: 3.

This chain links TRBV10-1 with TRBJ2-3; 12 bases align to TRBD1. The germline gives CDR1 WNHNN, CDR2 SYGVQD (reference sequence). CDR3 length: 15 residues. The J segment lost 2 bases and the V segment lost 7 bases, leaving 4 bases of the junction unmatched. CDR3 nucleotide sequence: TGCGCCAGCAATCCGGGACAGGGGGCCACAGATACGCAGTATTTT. Its translation: CASNPGQGATDTQYF.

This clonotype has ten or more counts. This sequence joins TRBV7-6 and TRBJ2-3; D remains unclear. Germline V gene sequence: CDR1 SGHVS, CDR2 FNYEAQ. V lost 2 bases and J lost 4, with 10 bases in between. The CDR3 spans 14 residues. The CDR3 bases are TGTGCCAGCAGCTTACAATTCAGTGCAGATACGCAGTATTTT. This sequence encodes CASSLQFSADTQYF.

This clonotype was seen only a few times. The chain recombines TRBV6-5 with TRBJ2-2; 10 nucleotides match TRBD1. CDR3 length: 17 amino acids. Trimming at V came to 2 bases and at J to 7 bases, leaving 10 bases not matched to a gene. Germline-derived CDR1 and CDR2 are MNHEY and SVGAGI. CDR3 protein: CASSYVSGTGVVGELFF. DNA for the CDR3: TGTGCCAGCAGTTACGTCTCCGGGACAGGGGTAGTCGGGGAGCTGTTTTTT.

The rearrangement links TRBV6-1 to TRBJ2-1; 8 bases are a match to TRBD1. The V segment lost 9 bases and the J segment 1 base; nucleotides outside the gene matches: 5. Germline V gene sequence: CDR1 MNHNS, CDR2 SASEGT. This CDR3 is 14 amino acids long. CDR3 residues: CASQDRGSYNEQFF. The CDR3 nucleotides read TGTGCCAGTCAAGACAGGGGTTCCTACAATGAGCAGTTCTTC.